This TCR beta chain is drawn from a study of T cells in Graves' hyperthyroidism and ophthalmopathy. Background on the study: Before treatment of any kind, peripheral blood was taken at initial diagnosis. Study-wide results and limits: Most thyroid clonotypes expanded above 0.001 appeared in blood too.

Notes on this clonotype: The antigen is undetermined. Just one base apart from a much larger clone, this may be a read error.

The CDR3 sequence is 15 residues long. With 1 base removed from V and 5 bases from J, the gap between germline ends came to 17 bases. The V gene's germline CDR1 is SQVTM and CDR2 ANQGSEA. Researchers took RNA transcripts and amplified the TCR beta CDR3 regions from them. The primer set for the first-round RT-PCR of the TCR CDR3 was HTBI. A single record per CDR3 protein comes from TCRdb applying MiXCR to the multiplex PCR reads. In the table there are hundreds of thousands of distinct CDR3 sequences, around 22% of which are singletons. This clonotype was sampled from a woman in her twenties or thirties with Graves' ophthalmopathy. The specimen was blood. The chain carries TRBV29-1 and TRBJ1-2; no clear D gene. DNA of the CDR3: TGCAGCGTTGAAGGACATGGGCGATTGGGATATGGCTACACCTTC. Protein product: CSVEGHGRLGYGYTF.